This T cell receptor (beta chain) was sequenced during a study of blood T cell repertoires in COVID-19. CDR1 is SGHDN and CDR2 is FVKESK in the germline V gene. The CDR3 loop spans 13 amino acids. The V end was cut by 4 bases, the J end by 2 bases, with 8 bases between. The method was immunoSEQ multiplex PCR; TCRdb's version includes in-frame clones alone and lacks a portion of them. The sample comprises approximately 180,000 clones, 80% to 95% of which are singletons, and 0.53% rests with the top ten. The sequenced sample consisted of peripheral blood. This TCR was recovered from a man aged 50 or older with acute or convalescent COVID-19. V is TRBV14 and J is TRBJ1-2; the D gene is possibly TRBD1 (5 bases). The CDR3 region is CASSPGLNYGYTF. In DNA form, the CDR3 reads TGTGCCAGCAGCCCGGGACTCAACTATGGCTACACCTTC.